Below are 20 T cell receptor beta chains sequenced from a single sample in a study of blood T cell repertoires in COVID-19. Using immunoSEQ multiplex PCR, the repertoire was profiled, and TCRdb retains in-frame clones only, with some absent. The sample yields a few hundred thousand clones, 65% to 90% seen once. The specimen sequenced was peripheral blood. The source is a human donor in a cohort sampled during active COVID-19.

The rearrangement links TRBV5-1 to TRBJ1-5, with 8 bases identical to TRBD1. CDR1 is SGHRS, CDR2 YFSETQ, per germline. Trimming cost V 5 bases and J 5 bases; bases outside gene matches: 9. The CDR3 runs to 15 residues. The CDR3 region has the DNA TGCGCCAGCAGAAGGACAGGGCGGGATGATCAGCCCCAGCATTTT. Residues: CASRRTGRDDQPQHF.

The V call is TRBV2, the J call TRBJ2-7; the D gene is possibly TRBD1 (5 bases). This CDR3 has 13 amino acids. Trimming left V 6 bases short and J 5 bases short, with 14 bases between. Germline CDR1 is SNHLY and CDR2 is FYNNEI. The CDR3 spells CASRPDMANEQYF. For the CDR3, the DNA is TGTGCCAGCAGACCGGACATGGCCAACGAGCAGTACTTC.

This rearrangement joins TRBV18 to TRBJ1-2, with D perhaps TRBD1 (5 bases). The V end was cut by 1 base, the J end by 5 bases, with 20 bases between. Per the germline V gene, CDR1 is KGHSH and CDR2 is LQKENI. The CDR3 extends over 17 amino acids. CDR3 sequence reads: CASSPRFEEGARYGYTF. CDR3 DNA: TGTGCCAGCTCACCACGGTTTGAGGAAGGGGCTAGATATGGCTACACCTTC. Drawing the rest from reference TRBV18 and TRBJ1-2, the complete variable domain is NAGVMQNPRHLVRRRGQEARLRCSPMKGHSHVYWYRQLPEEGLKFMVYLQKENIIDESGMPKERFSAEFPKEGPSILRIQQVVRGDSAAYFCASSPRFEEGARYGYTFGSGTRLTVV.

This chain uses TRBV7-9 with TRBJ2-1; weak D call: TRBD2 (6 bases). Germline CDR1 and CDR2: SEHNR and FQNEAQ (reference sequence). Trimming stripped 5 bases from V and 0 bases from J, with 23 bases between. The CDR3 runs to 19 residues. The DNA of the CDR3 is TGTGCCAGCAGCGGAACCGGGACTTCTCTATTGAGCTCCTACAATGAGCAGTTCTTC. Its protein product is CASSGTGTSLLSSYNEQFF.

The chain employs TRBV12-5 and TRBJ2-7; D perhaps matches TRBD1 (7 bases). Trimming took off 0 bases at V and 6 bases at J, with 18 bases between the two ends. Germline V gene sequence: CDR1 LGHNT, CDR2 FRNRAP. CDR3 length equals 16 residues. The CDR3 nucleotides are TGTGCTAGTGGTTTGGTACAGGGGAGGCAGAGCTTCGAGCAGTACTTC. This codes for CASGLVQGRQSFEQYF.

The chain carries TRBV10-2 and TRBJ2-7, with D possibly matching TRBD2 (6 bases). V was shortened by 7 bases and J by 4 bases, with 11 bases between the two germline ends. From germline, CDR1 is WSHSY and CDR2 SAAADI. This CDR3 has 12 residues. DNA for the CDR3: TGCGCCAGCATGGAGGGGAGGTACGAGCAGTACTTC. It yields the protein CASMEGRYEQYF.

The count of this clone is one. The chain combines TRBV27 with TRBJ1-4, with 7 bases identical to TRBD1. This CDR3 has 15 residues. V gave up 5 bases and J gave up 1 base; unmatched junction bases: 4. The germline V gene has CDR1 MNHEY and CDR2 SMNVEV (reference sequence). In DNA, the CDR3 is TGTGCCAGCAGTCCGACAGGGAAAACTAATGAAAAACTGTTTTTT. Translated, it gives CASSPTGKTNEKLFF.

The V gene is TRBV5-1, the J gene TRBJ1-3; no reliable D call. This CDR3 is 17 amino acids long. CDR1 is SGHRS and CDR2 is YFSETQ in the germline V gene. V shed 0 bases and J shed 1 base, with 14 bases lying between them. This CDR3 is CASSLERQGGSGNTIYF. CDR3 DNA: TGCGCCAGCAGCTTGGAACGTCAAGGAGGTTCTGGAAACACCATATATTTT.

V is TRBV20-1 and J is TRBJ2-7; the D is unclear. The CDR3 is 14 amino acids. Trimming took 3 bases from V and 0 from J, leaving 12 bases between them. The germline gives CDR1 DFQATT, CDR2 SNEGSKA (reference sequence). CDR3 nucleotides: TGCAGTGCTAGTATGGTTTACGGCTCCTACGAGCAGTACTTC. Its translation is CSASMVYGSYEQYF.

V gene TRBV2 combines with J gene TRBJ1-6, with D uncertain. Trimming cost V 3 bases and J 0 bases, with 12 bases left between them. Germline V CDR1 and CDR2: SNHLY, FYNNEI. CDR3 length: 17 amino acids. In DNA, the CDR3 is TGTGCCAGCAGTGATCTTGGAGAGAGCTCCTATAATTCACCCCTCCACTTT. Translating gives CASSDLGESSYNSPLHF.

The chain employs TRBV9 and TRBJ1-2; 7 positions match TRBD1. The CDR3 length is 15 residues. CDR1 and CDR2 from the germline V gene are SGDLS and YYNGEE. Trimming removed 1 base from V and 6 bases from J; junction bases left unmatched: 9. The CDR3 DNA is TGTGCCAGCAGCGTAAAGGTGGGACAGAAGAATGGCTACACCTTC. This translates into CASSVKVGQKNGYTF.

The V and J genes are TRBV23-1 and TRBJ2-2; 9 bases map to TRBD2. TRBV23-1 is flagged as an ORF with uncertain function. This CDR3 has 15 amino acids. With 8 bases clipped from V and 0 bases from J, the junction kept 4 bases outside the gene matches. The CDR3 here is CASFSGGSNTGELFF. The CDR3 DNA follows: TGCGCCAGCTTTAGCGGGGGCTCGAACACCGGGGAGCTGTTTTTT.

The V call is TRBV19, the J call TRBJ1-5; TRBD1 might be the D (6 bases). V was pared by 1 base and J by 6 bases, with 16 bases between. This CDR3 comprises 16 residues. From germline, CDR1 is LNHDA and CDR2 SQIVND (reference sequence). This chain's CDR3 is CASSIVLGTGSQPQHF. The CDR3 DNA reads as TGTGCCAGTAGTATAGTTCTCGGAACAGGGAGTCAGCCCCAGCATTTT.

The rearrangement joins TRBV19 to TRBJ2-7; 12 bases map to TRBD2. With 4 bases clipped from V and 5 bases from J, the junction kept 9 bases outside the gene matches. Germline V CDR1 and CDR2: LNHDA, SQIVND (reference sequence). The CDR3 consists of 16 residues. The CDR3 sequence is CASSNRASGGEHEQYF. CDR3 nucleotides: TGTGCCAGTAGTAACCGGGCTAGCGGGGGGGAACACGAGCAGTACTTC.

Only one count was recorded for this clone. Here the CDR3 reads CASSQGQTLGNSPLHF. Written as DNA, the CDR3 is TGCGCCAGCAGCCAAGGACAGACGTTAGGGAATTCACCCCTCCACTTT. V usage is TRBV4-1 and J usage is TRBJ1-6, with D tentatively TRBD1 (5 bases). The CDR3 totals 16 residues. Trimming removed 1 base from V and 7 bases from J, with 14 bases in between. Germline CDR1 reads MGHRA; CDR2 reads YSYEKL.

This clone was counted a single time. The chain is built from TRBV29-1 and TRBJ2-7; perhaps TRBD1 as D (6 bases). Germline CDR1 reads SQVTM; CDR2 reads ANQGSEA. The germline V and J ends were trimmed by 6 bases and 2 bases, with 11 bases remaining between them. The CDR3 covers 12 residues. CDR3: CSVETGAYEQYF. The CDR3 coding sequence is TGCAGCGTGGAGACAGGAGCCTACGAGCAGTACTTC.

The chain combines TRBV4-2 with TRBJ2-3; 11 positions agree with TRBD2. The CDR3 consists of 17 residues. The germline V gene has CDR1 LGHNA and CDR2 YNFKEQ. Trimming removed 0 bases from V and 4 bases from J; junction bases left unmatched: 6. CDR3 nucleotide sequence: TGTGCCAGCAGCCAAGAAACTAGCGGGGGAGGGGCAGATACGCAGTATTTT. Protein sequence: CASSQETSGGGADTQYF.

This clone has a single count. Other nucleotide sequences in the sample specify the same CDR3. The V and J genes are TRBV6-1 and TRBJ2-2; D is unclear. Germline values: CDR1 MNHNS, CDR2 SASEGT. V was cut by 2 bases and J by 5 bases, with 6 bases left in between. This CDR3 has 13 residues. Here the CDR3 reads CASSEIRTGELFF. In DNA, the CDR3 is TGTGCCAGCAGTGAAATCCGGACCGGGGAGCTGTTTTTT.

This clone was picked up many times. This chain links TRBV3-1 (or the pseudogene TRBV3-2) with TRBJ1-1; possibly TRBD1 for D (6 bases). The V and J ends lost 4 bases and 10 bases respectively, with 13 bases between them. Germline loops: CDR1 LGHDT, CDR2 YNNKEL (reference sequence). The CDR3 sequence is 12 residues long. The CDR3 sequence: CASSLIQGRAFF. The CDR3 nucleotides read TGTGCCAGCAGCCTAATACAGGGAAGAGCTTTCTTT.

CDR3 amino acids: CASSETSGGETQYF. CDR3 nucleotides: TGCGCCAGCAGTGAGACTAGCGGGGGAGAGACCCAGTACTTC. The chain combines TRBV5-1 with TRBJ2-5; 12 bases agree with TRBD2. The germline V gene has CDR1 SGHRS and CDR2 YFSETQ. There are 14 residues in the CDR3. V lost 5 bases, J lost 4 bases, and 3 bases stayed unmatched.